This record looks at one T cell receptor (beta chain) sequence and its context. Its antigen remains unknown. At one boundary the junction diverges from the germline segment, which might be a read error. Next came a second PCR, run for about 7 to 12 cycles, which used a sample-barcoded 5' primer along with a J-beta primer mix. Tags on each cDNA molecule came from a template-switch adaptor with 12 random nucleotides. MiXCR was run by TCRdb on the 5' RACE reads, yielding one entry per CDR3 protein. Here the sample spans approximately 900,000 distinct CDR3 sequences, 25% to 30% being singletons. These data come from a study of blood T cells in healthy people across ages. The study, taken as a whole, reports: When set beside aged donors, long-lived donors presented more naive CD4+ cells and higher diversity.

Germline CDR1 reads MNHEY; CDR2 reads SMNVEV (reference sequence). The CDR3 contains 14 residues. These data also featured in a second study, about T cells of mothers and their children.

The sample comprised blood. This sequence originates from a woman aged 40-49 years in good health. The J gene is TRBJ1-2, the V gene TRBV27; TRBD1 matches 7 bases. For the CDR3, the DNA is TGTGCCAGCAGTTCGTGGACAGGCGACTATGGCTGCACCTTC. It is translated as CASSSWTGDYGCTF.